The 8 T cell receptor beta chains below were found in one sample sequenced in a study of tumor-infiltrating lymphocytes in primary liver carcinoma. Investigators took RNA and DNA out together from roughly 21-30 mg of unsorted bulk tissue. With a constant-region primer, TCR beta cDNA was made from 400 to 550 ng of total RNA. Each TCR beta library was derived from three nested multiplex PCR rounds that employed slightly modified ARM-PCR. A C-beta reverse primer and TRBV1-TRBV30 forward primers served in each of the first two PCR rounds, at ten to eleven cycles apiece. TCRdb re-derived calls from the multiplex PCR reads in MiXCR, one entry per CDR3 protein. This sample has more than 20,000 distinct CDR3 sequences, with under 75% found just once. Sequencing input: liver tumor tissue from sampling region 1. Subset defined: tumor region T1, superior pole. These receptors originate from a man aged 40-49 years with primary liver carcinoma and hepatitis B virus infection.

This clonotype was counted many times. One end of the junction varies from germline; a read error may be responsible. This chain uses TRBV7-9 with TRBJ2-7; TRBD2 agrees at 7 bases. This CDR3 has 14 residues. Germline CDR1 SEHNR, CDR2 FQNEAQ (reference sequence). The CDR3 sequence: CASSSGGLPYEQYF. In DNA, the CDR3 is TGTGCTAGCAGCTCGGGAGGCCTCCCCTACGAGCAGTACTTC.

Details on this clonotype: At one end the junction does not follow the germline gene, possibly because of a read error. CDR3 protein: CANSSSGVSSRNTIYF. The CDR3 nucleotides read TGTGCCAACAGCTCGTCAGGGGTCAGCTCTCGAAACACCATATATTTT. The chain uses TRBV11-2 and TRBJ1-3, with D possibly being TRBD1 (6 bases). The CDR3 spans 16 residues. Germline lookup yields CDR1 SGHAT and CDR2 FQNNGV.

For this clonotype: Since a much larger clone is just one base distant, this may be a read error. This chain uses TRBV7-3 with TRBJ1-3; D uncertain. The V and J ends lost 1 base and 3 bases respectively, with 10 bases between them. The CDR3 has 15 amino acids. Germline V gene sequence: CDR1 SGHTA, CDR2 FQGTGA. In DNA, the CDR3 is TGTGCCAGCAGCTTAAGCGGTCGATTTGGAAACACCATATATTTT. Its translation: CASSLSGRFGNTIYF. The complete variable domain, with remaining parts taken from reference TRBV7-3 and TRBJ1-3, reads GAGVSQTPSNKVTEKGKYVELRCDPISGHTALYWYRQSLGQGPEFLIYFQGTGAADDSGLPNDRFFAVRPEGSVSTLKIQRTERGDSAVYLCASSLSGRFGNTIYFGEGSWLTVV.

Comments on this clonotype: The junction shows a germline mismatch at one end, possibly a read error. The V call is TRBV11-2, the J call TRBJ2-7; no reliable D call. The CDR3 is 16 amino acids. Germline CDR1 and CDR2: SGHAT and FQNNGV. CDR3 bases: TGTGCCAGCAACTTCAGTGCGACCAGCCTATCCTTCGAGCAGTACTTC. It yields the protein CASNFSATSLSFEQYF.

Remarks on this clonotype: A much more abundant neighbour one base away suggests this may be a read error. The CDR3 loop reads CASSSRGGLQDTQYF. CDR3 bases: TGTGCCAGCAGCAGCAGGGGGGGACTCCAGGATACCCAGTACTTC. The rearrangement uses TRBV7-9 and TRBJ2-5; the D gene could be TRBD1 or TRBD2 (7 bases each). The length of the CDR3 is 15 residues. Looked up from germline, CDR1 is SEHNR and CDR2 is FQNEAQ (reference sequence). The V end was cut by 5 bases, the J end by 8 bases, with 21 bases between.

As regards this clonotype: Because it lacks the conserved phenylalanine or tryptophan at the end, this CDR3 is likely a read error. This chain joins TRBV10-3 and TRBJ2-7; D is undetermined. Trimming pared 3 bases from V and 7 bases from J, leaving 10 bases between. The germline V gene has CDR1 ENHRY and CDR2 SYGVKD. CDR3 length: 12 amino acids. CDR3 coding DNA: TGTGCCATCAGTGAAGCCGGACGAGAGCAGTACTCC. Its protein product is CAISEAGREQYS.

The rearrangement links TRBV4-1 to TRBJ2-7; D not certain. In germline, CDR1 is MGHRA, CDR2 YSYEKL. The CDR3 length is 15 residues. V lost 3 bases, J lost 2 bases, and 14 bases lay in between. The CDR3 spells CASSHIDEPPYEQYF. The CDR3 bases are TGCGCCAGCAGCCATATAGATGAACCGCCCTACGAGCAGTACTTC.

This clonotype was detected only a few times. The gene calls are TRBV5-5 and TRBJ1-1, with TRBD1 matching over 10 bases. With 4 bases clipped from V and 6 bases from J, the junction kept 6 bases outside the gene matches. There are 14 residues in the CDR3. Germline V CDR1 and CDR2: SGHKS, YYEKEE (reference sequence). CDR3 nucleotides: TGTGCCAGCAGCGGGAGGGACAGGGGAGCTGAAGCTTTCTTT. Translating it yields CASSGRDRGAEAFF.